This T cell receptor (beta chain) stems from a study of CD8+ T cells in alopecia areata. Looking at the study overall: Among treated patients, oral tofacitinib was administered at 5 to 10 mg twice daily.

There are a few counts of this clone. Alopecia areata patients had lesional scalp punch biopsies and peripheral blood taken from them. The CDR3 is 13 amino acids. Germline CDR1 is SGDLS and CDR2 is YYNGEE. The trim removed 5 bases at V and 5 bases at J, leaving 2 bases unmatched. As the sequencing template, cDNA was produced by extracting RNA and reverse transcribing it. Generated by immunoSEQ multiplex PCR, the TCRdb table keeps only in-frame clones and is missing some. This sample carries 150,000 or so clones, around 47% of them seen once, and the ten largest clones take around 6.8%. Sequenced sample: CD4+ T cells sorted from blood. The chain has TRBV9 and TRBJ2-3, with TRBD2 matching 10 bases. This receptor was taken from a human donor with alopecia areata. CDR3 DNA: TGTGCCAGCAGGAGGACTAGCGGAGATACGCAGTATTTT. It yields the protein CASRRTSGDTQYF.